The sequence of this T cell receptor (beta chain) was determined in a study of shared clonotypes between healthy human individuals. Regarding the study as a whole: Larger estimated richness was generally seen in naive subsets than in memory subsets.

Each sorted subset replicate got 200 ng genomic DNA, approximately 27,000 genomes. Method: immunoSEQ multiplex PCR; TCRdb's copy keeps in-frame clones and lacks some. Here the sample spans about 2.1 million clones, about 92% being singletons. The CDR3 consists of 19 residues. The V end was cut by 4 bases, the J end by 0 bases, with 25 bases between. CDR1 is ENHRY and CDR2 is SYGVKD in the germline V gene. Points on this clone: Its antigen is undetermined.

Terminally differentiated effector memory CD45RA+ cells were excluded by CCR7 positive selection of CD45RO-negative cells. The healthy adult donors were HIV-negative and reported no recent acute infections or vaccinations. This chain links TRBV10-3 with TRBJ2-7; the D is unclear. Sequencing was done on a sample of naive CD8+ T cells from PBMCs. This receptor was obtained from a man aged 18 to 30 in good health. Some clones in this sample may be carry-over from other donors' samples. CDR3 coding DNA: TGTGCCATCAGTGTGGTAGGTAGCAGGAGTCAGCCCCTCTCCTACGAGCAGTACTTC. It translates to CAISVVGSRSQPLSYEQYF.